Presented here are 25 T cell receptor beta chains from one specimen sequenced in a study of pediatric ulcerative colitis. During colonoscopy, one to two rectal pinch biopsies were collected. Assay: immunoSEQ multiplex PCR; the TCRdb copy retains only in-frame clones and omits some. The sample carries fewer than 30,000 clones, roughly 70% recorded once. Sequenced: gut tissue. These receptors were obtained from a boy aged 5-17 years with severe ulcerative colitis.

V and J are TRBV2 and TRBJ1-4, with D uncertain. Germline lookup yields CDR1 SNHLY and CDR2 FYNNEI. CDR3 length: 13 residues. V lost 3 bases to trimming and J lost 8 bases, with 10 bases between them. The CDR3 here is CASSDPGEEKLFF. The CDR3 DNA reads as TGTGCCAGCAGTGACCCGGGAGAAGAAAAACTGTTTTTT.

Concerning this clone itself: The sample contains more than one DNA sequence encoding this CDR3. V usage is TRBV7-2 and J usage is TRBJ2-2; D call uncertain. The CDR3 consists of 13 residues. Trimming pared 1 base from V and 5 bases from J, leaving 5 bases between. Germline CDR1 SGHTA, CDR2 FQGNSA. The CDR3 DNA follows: TGTGCCAGCAGCTTAGACCCGACCGGGGAGCTGTTTTTT. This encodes CASSLDPTGELFF.

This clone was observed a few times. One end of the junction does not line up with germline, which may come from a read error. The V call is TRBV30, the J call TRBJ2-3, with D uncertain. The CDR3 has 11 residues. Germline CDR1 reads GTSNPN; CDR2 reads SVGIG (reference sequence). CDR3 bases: TGTGCCTGGAGTAAGACCGCTACGGTGGATTTT. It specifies CAWSKTATVDF.

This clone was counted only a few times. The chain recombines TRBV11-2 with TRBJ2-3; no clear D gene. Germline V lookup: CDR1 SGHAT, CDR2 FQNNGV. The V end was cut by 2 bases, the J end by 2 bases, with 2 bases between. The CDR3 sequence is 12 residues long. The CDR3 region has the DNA TGTGCCAGCAGCTTAACCACAGATACGCAGTATTTT. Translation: CASSLTTDTQYF. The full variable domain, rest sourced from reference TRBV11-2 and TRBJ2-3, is EAGVAQSPRYKIIEKRQSVAFWCNPISGHATLYWYQQILGQGPKLLIQFQNNGVVDDSQLPKDRFSAERLKGVDSTLKIQPAKLEDSAVYLCASSLTTDTQYFGPGTRLTVL.

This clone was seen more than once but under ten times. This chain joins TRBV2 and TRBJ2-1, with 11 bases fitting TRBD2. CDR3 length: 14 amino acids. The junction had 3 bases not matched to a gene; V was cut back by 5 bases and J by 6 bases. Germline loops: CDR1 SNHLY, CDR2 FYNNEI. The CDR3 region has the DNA TGTGCCAGCAGTACGGGACTAGCGGTCAATGAGCAGTTCTTC. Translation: CASSTGLAVNEQFF.

As DNA, the CDR3 is TGTGCCAGCAGCTCACTAGCGGGAGGGACCCAGTACTTC. It is translated as CASSSLAGGTQYF. This chain connects TRBV7-3 to TRBJ2-5; 12 bases agree with TRBD2. Trimming removed 4 bases from V and 7 bases from J; junction bases left unmatched: 1. This CDR3 region has 13 residues. Germline V gives CDR1 SGHTA, CDR2 FQGTGA. Supplemented by reference TRBV7-3 and TRBJ2-5, the full variable domain reads GAGVSQTPSNKVTEKGKYVELRCDPISGHTALYWYRQSLGQGPEFLIYFQGTGAADDSGLPNDRFFAVRPEGSVSTLKIQRTERGDSAVYLCASSSLAGGTQYFGPGTRLLVL.

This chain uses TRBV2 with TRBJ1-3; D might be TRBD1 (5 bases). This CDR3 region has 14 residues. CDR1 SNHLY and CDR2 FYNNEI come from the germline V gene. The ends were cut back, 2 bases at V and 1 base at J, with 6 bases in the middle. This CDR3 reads CASSERGSGNTIYF. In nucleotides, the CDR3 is TGTGCCAGCAGTGAACGGGGGTCTGGAAACACCATATATTTT.

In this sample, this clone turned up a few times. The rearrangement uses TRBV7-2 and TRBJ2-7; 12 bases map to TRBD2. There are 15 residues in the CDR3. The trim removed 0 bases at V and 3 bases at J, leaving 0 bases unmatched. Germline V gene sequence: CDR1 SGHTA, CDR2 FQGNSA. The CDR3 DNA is TGTGCCAGCAGCTTAGCGGGACTAGCGGGCTACGAGCAGTACTTC. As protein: CASSLAGLAGYEQYF.

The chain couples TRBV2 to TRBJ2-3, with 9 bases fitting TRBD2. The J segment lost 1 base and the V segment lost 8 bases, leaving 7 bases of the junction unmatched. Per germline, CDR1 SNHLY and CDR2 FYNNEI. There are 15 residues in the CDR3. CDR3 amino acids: CASGGRAGGTDTQYF. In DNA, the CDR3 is TGTGCCAGCGGCGGGAGGGCCGGGGGCACAGATACGCAGTATTTT. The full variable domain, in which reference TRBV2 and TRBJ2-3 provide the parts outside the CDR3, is EPEVTQTPSHQVTQMGQEVILRCVPISNHLYFYWYRQILGQKVEFLVSFYNNEISEKSEIFDDQFSVERPDGSNFTLKIRSTKLEDSAMYFCASGGRAGGTDTQYFGPGTRLTVL.

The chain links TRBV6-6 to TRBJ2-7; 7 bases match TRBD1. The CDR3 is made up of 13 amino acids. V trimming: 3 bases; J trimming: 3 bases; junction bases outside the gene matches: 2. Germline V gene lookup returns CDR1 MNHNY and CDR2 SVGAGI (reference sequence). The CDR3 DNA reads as TGTGCCAGCAGTTATGGGGACAGCTACGAGCAGTACTTC. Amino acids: CASSYGDSYEQYF.

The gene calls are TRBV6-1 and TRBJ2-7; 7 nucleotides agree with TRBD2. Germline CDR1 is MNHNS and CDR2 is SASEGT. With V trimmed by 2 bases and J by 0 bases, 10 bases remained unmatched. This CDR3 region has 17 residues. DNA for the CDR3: TGTGCCAGCAGTGAAAGGGGAGGGGAGTTCCGCTCCTACGAGCAGTACTTC. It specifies CASSERGGEFRSYEQYF.

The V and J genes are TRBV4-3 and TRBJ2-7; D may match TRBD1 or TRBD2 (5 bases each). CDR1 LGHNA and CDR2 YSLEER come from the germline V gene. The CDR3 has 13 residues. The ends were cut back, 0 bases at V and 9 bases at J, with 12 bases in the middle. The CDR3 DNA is TGCGCCAGCAGCCAAGATTTGGGGGTCTGGCAGTACTTC. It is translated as CASSQDLGVWQYF.

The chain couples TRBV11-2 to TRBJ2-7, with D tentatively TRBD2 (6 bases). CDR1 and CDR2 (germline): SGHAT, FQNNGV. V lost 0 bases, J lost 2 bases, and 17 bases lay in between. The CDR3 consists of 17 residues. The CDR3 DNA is TGTGCCAGCAGCTTAGATCCCCCCGGGAGAGAGACCTACGAGCAGTACTTC. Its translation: CASSLDPPGRETYEQYF.

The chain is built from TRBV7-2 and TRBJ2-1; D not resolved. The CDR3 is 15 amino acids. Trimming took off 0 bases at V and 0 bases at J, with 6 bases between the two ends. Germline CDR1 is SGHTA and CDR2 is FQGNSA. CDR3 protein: CASSLAGASYNEQFF. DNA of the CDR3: TGTGCCAGCAGCTTAGCCGGAGCCTCCTACAATGAGCAGTTCTTC.

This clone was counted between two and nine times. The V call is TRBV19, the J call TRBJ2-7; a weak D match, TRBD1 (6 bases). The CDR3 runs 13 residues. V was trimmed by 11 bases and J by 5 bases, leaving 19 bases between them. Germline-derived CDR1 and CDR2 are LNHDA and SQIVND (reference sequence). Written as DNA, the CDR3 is TGTGCCCCAGCAGGGGCAAGCCTCCACGAGCAGTACTTC. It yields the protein CAPAGASLHEQYF.

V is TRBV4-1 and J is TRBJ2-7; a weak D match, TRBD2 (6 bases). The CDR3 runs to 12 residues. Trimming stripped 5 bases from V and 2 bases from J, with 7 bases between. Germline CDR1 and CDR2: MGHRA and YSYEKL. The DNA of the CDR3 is TGCGCCAGCAGCGGCGGGACCTACGAGCAGTACTTC. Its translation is CASSGGTYEQYF.

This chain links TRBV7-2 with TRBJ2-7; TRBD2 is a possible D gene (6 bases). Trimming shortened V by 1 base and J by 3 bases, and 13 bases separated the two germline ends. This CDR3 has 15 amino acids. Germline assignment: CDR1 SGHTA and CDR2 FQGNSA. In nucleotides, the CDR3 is TGTGCCAGCAGCTTAGTTGTAGCGGAACTCTACGAGCAGTACTTC. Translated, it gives CASSLVVAELYEQYF.

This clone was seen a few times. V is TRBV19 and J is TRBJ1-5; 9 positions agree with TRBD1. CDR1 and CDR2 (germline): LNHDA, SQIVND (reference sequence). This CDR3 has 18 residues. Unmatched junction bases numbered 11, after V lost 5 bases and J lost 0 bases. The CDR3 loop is CASSLGQGTLYSNQPQHF. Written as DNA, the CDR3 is TGTGCCAGTAGTCTAGGACAGGGGACCCTCTATAGCAATCAGCCCCAGCATTTT.

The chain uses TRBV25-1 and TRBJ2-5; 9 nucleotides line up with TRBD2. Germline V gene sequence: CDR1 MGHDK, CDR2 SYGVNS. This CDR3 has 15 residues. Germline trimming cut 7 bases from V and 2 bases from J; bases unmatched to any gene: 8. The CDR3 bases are TGTGCCAGCACAGTCGGCGGGAGGGGACAAGAGACCCAGTACTTC. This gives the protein CASTVGGRGQETQYF.

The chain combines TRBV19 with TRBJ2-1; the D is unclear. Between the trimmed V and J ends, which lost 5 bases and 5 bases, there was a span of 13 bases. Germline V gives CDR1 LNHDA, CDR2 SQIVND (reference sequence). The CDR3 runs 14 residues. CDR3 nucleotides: TGTGCCAGTAGTGCGGCAGAGTTGGACAATGAGCAGTTCTTC. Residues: CASSAAELDNEQFF.

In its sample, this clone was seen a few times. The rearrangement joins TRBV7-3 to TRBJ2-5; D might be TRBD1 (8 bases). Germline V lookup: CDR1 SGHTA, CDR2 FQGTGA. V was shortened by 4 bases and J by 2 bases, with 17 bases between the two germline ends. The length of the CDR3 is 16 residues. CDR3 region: CASSSQGGTGQETQYF. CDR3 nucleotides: TGTGCCAGCAGCTCCCAGGGGGGGACAGGACAAGAGACCCAGTACTTC. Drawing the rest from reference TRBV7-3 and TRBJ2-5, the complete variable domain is GAGVSQTPSNKVTEKGKYVELRCDPISGHTALYWYRQSLGQGPEFLIYFQGTGAADDSGLPNDRFFAVRPEGSVSTLKIQRTERGDSAVYLCASSSQGGTGQETQYFGPGTRLLVL.

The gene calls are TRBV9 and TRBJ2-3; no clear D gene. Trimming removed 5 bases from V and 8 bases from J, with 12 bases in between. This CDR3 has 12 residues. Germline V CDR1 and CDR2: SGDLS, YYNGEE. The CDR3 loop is CASRGGDGTQYF. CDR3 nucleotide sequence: TGTGCCAGCAGAGGTGGAGACGGTACGCAGTATTTT. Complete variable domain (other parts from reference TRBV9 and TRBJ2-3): DSGVTQTPKHLITATGQRVTLRCSPRSGDLSVYWYQQSLDQGLQFLIQYYNGEERAKGNILERFSAQQFPDLHSELNLSSLELGDSALYFCASRGGDGTQYFGPGTRLTVL.

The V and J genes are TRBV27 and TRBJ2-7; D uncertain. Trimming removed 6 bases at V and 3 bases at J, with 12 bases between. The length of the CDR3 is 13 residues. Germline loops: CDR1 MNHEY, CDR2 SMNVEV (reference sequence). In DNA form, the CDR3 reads TGTGCCAGCAGATCCATACTTGGCTACGAGCAGTACTTC. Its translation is CASRSILGYEQYF.

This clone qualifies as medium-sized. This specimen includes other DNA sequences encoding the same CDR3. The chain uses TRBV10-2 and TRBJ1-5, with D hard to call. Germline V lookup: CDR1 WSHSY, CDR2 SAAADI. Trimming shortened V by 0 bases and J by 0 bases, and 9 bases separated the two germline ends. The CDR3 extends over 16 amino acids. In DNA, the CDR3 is TGCGCCAGCAGTGAGTCCCCGGGTAATAGCAATCAGCCCCAGCATTTT. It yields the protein CASSESPGNSNQPQHF.

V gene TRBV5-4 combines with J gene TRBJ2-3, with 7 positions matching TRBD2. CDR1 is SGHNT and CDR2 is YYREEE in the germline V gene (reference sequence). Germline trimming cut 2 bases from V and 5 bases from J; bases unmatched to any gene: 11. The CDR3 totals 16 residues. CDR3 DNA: TGTGCCAGCAGCTTCCCTCGCGCGGGAGCGAAAGATACGCAGTATTTT. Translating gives CASSFPRAGAKDTQYF.